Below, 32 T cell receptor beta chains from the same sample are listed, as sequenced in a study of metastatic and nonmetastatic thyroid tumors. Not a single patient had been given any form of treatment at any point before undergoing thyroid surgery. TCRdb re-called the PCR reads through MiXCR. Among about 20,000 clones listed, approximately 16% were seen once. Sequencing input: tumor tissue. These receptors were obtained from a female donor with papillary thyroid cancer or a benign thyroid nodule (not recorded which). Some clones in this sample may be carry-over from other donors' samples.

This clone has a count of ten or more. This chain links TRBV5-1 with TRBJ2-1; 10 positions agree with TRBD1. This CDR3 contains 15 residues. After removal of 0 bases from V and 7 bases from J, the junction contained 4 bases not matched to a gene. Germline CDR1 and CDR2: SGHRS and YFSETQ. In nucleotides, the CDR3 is TGCGCCAGCAGCTTGGAAGGGACAGGGGTAAATGAGCAGTTCTTC. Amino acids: CASSLEGTGVNEQFF.

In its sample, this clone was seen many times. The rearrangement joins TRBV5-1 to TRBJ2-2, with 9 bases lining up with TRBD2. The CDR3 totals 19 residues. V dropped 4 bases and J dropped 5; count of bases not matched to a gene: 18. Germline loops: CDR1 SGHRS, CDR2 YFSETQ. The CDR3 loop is CASSMASIDSGRRTGELFF. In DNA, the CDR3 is TGCGCCAGCAGCATGGCGTCCATCGATAGCGGGAGAAGAACCGGGGAGCTGTTTTTT.

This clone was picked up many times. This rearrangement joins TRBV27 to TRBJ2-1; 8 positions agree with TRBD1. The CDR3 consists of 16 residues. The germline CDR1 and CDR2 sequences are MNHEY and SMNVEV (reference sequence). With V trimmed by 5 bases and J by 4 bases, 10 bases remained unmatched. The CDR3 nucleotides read TGTGCCAGCAGTATTCAGGGGGCGCAAAGATACAATGAGCAGTTCTTC. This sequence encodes CASSIQGAQRYNEQFF.

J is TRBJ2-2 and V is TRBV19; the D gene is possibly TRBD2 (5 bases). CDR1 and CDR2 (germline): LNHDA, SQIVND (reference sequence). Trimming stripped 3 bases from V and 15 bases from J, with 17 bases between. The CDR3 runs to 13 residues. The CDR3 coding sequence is TGTGCCAGTAGTATCCGGTCCACCGGGGATTTGTTTTTT. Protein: CASSIRSTGDLFF.

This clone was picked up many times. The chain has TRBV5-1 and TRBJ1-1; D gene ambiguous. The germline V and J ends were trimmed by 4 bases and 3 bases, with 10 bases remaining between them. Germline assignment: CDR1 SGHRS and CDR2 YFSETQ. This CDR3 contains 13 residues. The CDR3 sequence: CASSALLDTEAFF. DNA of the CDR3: TGCGCCAGCAGCGCATTATTAGACACTGAAGCTTTCTTT.

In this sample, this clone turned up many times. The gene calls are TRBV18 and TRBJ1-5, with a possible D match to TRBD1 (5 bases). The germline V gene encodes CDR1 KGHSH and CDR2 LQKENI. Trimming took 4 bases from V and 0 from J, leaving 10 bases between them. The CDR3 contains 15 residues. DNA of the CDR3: TGTGCCAGCTCACTAGGGACGGATAGCAATCAGCCCCAGCATTTT. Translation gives CASSLGTDSNQPQHF.

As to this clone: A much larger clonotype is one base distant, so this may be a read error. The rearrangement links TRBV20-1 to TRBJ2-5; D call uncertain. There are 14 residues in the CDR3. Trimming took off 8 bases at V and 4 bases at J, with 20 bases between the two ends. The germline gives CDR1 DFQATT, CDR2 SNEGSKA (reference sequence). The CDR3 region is CSSERPPPGETQYF. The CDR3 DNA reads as TGCAGTTCTGAACGACCCCCGCCAGGAGAGACCCAGTACTTC.

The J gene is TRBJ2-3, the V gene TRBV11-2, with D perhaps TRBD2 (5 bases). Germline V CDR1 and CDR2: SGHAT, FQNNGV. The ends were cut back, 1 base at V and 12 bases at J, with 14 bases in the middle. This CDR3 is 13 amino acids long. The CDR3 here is CASSLVSGEGQYF. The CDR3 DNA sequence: TGTGCCAGCAGCTTAGTCAGCGGAGAGGGTCAGTATTTT.

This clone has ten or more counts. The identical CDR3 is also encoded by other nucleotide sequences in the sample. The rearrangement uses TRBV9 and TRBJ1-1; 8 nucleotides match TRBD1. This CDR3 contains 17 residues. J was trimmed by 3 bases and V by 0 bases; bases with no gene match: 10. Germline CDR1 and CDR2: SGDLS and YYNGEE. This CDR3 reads CASSVGEGQGGDTEAFF. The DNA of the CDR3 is TGTGCCAGCAGCGTAGGGGAAGGACAGGGTGGCGACACTGAAGCTTTCTTT.

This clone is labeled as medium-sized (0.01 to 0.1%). Here the CDR3 reads CASSTTGTSGSNEQFF. CDR3 bases: TGTGCCAGCAGTACCACCGGGACTAGCGGGAGTAATGAGCAGTTCTTC. This chain uses TRBV27 with TRBJ2-1, with 14 nucleotides matching TRBD2. V shed 5 bases and J 7 bases; nucleotides not matched to a gene: 7. CDR3 length: 16 amino acids. CDR1 and CDR2 (germline): MNHEY, SMNVEV (reference sequence).

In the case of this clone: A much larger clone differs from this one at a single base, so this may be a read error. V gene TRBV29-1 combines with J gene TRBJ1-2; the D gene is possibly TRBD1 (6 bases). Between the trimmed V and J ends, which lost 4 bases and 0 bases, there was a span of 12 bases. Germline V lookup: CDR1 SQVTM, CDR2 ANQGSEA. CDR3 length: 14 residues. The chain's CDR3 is CSVAPWTANYGYTF. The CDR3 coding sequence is TGCAGCGTTGCACCGTGGACAGCTAACTATGGCTACACCTTC.

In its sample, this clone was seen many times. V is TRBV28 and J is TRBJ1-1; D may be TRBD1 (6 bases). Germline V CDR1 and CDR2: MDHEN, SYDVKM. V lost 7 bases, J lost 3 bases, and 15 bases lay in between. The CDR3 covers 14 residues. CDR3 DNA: TGTGCCAGCACCGAACAGGGTGAGGACACTGAAGCTTTCTTT. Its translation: CASTEQGEDTEAFF.

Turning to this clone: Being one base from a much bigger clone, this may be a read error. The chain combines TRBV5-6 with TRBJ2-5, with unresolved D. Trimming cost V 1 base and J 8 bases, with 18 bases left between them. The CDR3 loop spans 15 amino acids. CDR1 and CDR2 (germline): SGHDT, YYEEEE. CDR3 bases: TGTGCCAGCAGCTTGTACCCTGATTTGCGGTCAACCCAGTACTTC. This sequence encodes CASSLYPDLRSTQYF.

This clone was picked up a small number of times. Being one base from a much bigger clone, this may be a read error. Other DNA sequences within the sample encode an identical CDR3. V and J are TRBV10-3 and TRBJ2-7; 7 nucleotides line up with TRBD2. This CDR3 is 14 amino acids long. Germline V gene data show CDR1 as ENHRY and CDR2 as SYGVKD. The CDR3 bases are TGTACCATCAGTGACAAGCGGGGTGGCCTCGAGCAGTACTTC. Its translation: CTISDKRGGLEQYF.

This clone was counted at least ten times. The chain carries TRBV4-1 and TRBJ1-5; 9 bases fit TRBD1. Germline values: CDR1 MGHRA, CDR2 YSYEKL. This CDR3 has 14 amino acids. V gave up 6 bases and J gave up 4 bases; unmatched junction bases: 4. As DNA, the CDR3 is TGCGCCAGCAGAGGGACAGGGTTTAATCAGCCCCAGCATTTT. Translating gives CASRGTGFNQPQHF.

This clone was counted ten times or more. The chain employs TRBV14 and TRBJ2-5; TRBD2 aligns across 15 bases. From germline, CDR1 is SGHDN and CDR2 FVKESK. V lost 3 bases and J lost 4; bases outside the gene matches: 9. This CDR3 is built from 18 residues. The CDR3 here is CASSHRTSGRGGGETQYF. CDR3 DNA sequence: TGTGCCAGCAGCCATCGGACTAGCGGGAGGGGAGGTGGAGAGACCCAGTACTTC.

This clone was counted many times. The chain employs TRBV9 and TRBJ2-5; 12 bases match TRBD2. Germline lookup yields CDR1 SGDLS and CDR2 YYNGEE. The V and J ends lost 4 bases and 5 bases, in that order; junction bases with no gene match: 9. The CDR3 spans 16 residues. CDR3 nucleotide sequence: TGTGCCAGCAGCTCTTCTAGCGGGGGGGCCCCGGAGACCCAGTACTTC. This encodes CASSSSSGGAPETQYF.

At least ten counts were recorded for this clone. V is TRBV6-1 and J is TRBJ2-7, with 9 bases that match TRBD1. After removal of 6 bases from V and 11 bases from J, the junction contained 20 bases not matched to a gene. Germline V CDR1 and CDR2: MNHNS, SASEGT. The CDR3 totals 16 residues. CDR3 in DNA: TGTGCCAGCAGCCGTAACTCCGGGACAGGGAAGAGCTGGGAGTACTTC. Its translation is CASSRNSGTGKSWEYF.

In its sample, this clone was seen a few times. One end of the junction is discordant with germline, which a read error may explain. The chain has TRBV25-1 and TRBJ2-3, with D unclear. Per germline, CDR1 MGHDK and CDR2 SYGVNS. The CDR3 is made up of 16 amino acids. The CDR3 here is CANSTGRMSGTYTQYF. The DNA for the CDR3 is TGTGCCAACAGTACCGGAAGGATGTCAGGCACATATACGCAGTATTTT.

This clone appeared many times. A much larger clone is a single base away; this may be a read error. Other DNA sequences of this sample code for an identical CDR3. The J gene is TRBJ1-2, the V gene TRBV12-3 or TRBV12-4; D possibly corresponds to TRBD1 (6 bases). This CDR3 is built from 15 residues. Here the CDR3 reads CASSFVAGVNYGYTF. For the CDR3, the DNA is TGCGCCAGCAGTTTTGTCGCAGGGGTCAACTATGGCTACACCTTC.

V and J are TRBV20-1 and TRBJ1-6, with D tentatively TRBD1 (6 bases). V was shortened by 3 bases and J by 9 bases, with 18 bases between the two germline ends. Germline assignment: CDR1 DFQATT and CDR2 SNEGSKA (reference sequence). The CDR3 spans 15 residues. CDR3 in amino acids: CSARWGTWECSPLHF. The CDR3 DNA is TGCAGTGCTAGGTGGGGGACATGGGAATGTTCACCCCTCCACTTT.

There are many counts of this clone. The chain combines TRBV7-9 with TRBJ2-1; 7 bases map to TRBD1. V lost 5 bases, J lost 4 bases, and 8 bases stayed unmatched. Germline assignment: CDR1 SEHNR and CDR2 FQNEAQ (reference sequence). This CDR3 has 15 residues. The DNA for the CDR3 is TGTGCCAGCAGCATCCGGGACAGACAATACAATGAGCAGTTCTTC. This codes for CASSIRDRQYNEQFF. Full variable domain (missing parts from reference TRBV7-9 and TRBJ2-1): DTGVSQNPRHKITKRGQNVTFRCDPISEHNRLYWYRQTLGQGPEFLTYFQNEAQLEKSRLLSDRFSAERPKGSFSTLEIQRTEQGDSAMYLCASSIRDRQYNEQFFGPGTRLTVL.

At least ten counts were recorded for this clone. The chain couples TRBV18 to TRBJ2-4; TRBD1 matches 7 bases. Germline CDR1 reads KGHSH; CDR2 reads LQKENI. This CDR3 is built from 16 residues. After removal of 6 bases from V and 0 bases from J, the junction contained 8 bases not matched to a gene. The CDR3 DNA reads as TGTGCCAGCTCCCCGCTAGGGGGCATAGCCAAAAACATTCAGTACTTC. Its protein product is CASSPLGGIAKNIQYF.

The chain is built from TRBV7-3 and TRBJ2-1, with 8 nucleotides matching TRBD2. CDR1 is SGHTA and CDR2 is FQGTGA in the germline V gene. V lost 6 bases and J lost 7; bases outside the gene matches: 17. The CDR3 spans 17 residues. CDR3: CASSSGRGARGRNEQFF. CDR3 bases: TGTGCCAGCAGTTCTGGGCGGGGGGCGAGAGGAAGGAATGAGCAGTTCTTC.

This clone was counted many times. CDR3 sequence (DNA): TGTGCCAGCAGTTACTCGAAACGCCGGAATAATTCACCCCTCCACTTT. This sequence encodes CASSYSKRRNNSPLHF. The rearrangement joins TRBV6-6 to TRBJ1-6, with D unresolved. V shed 0 bases and J shed 5 bases, with 11 bases lying between them. Germline-derived CDR1 and CDR2 are MNHNY and SVGAGI (reference sequence). The CDR3 runs 16 residues.

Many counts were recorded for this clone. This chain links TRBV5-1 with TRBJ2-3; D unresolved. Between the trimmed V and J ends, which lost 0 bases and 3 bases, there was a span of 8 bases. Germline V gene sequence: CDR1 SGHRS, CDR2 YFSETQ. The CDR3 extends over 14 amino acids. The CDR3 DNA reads TGCGCCAGCAGCTTGGGGAAACTTACAGATACGCAGTATTTT. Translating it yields CASSLGKLTDTQYF.

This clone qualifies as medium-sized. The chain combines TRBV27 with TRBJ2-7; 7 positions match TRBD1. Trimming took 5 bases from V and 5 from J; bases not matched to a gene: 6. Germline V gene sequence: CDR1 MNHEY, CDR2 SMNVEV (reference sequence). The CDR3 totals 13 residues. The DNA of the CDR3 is TGTGCCAGCAGTGGTAGGGGGCCCCACGAGCAGTACTTC. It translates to CASSGRGPHEQYF.

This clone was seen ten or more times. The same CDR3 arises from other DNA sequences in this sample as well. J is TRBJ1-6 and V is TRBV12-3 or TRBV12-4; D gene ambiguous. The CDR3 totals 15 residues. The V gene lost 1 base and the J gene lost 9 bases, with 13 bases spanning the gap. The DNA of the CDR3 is TGTGCCAGCAGTTTAGTGGCTCGTGCTGGTTCACCCCTCCACTTT. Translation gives CASSLVARAGSPLHF.

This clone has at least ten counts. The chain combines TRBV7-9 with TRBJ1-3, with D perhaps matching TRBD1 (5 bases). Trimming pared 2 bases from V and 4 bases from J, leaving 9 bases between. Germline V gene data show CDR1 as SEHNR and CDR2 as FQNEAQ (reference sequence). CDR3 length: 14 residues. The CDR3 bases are TGTGCCAGCAGCTTATTAGGGGCAGGAAACACCATATATTTT. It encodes CASSLLGAGNTIYF.

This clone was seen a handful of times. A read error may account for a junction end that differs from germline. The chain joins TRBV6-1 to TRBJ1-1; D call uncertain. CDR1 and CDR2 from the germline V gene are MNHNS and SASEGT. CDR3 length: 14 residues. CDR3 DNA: TGTGCCAGTAGTGTCATGGGATCGGGCACTGAAGCTTTCTTT. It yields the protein CASSVMGSGTEAFF.

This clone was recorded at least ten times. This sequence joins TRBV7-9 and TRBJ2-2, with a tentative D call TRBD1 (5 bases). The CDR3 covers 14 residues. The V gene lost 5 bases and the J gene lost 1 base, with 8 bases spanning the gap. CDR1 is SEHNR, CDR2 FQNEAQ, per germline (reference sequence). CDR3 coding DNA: TGTGCCAGCAGCCCCGACAGGAACACCGGGGAGCTGTTTTTT. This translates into CASSPDRNTGELFF.

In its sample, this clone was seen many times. The CDR3 spells CASSFGRINQPQHF. The CDR3 region has the DNA TGTGCCAGCAGCTTCGGAAGGATTAATCAGCCCCAGCATTTT. The rearrangement joins TRBV5-6 to TRBJ1-5; D gene uncertain. The CDR3 sequence is 14 residues long. The germline gives CDR1 SGHDT, CDR2 YYEEEE. With 2 bases removed from V and 4 bases from J, the gap between germline ends came to 10 bases.